The 26 T cell receptor beta chains reported below all come from one sample, sequenced in a study of CD8 T cells in ankylosing spondylitis. Study-level points and caveats: Characteristic of ankylosing spondylitis blood, it appeared, was a TCR beta motif comprising roughly eight highly homologous variants.

TCRdb used MiXCR to reprocess the 5' RACE reads, holding one entry per CDR3 protein. The table has roughly 450,000 distinct CDR3 sequences, roughly 26% seen once. No cognate antigen is known for these TCRs. Sequenced: blood, either unsorted or a sorted T cell fraction (not recorded which). All receptors derive from a male donor with ankylosing spondylitis.

This clonotype showed up just a few times. This sequence joins TRBV7-2 and TRBJ1-3, with TRBD1 matching over 7 bases. The V and J ends lost 4 bases and 0 bases, in that order; junction bases with no gene match: 6. CDR1 and CDR2 (germline): SGHTA, FQGNSA. The CDR3 loop spans 16 amino acids. The CDR3 loop is CASSSQGPNSGNTIYF. The CDR3 DNA reads as TGTGCCAGCAGCTCACAGGGGCCCAACTCTGGAAACACCATATATTTT. The variable domain in full, completed from reference TRBV7-2 and TRBJ1-3, reads GAGVSQSPSNKVTEKGKDVELRCDPISGHTALYWYRQSLGQGLEFLIYFQGNSAPDKSGLPSDRFSAERTGGSVSTLTIQRTQQEDSAVYLCASSSQGPNSGNTIYFGEGSWLTVV.

This clonotype was seen only a few times. The V and J genes are TRBV10-3 and TRBJ2-7, with D hard to call. V lost 3 bases, J lost 2 bases, and 2 bases lay in between. This CDR3 has 11 amino acids. Germline CDR1 reads ENHRY; CDR2 reads SYGVKD. The CDR3, as DNA: TGTGCCATCAGTGATACCTACGAGCAGTACTTC. It is translated as CAISDTYEQYF.

In its sample, this clonotype was seen a few times. The chain joins TRBV3-1 to TRBJ1-2, with a weak D call TRBD1 (5 bases). V lost 0 bases and J 7 bases, leaving 18 bases between the germline ends. The V gene's germline CDR1 is LGHDT and CDR2 YNNKEL (reference sequence). The CDR3 runs 16 residues. The CDR3 nucleotides are TGTGCCAGCAGCCAAGATCGGGGCAGGGAGTCAGGTGGCTACACCTTC. Translation: CASSQDRGRESGGYTF.

The V gene is TRBV3-1, the J gene TRBJ2-1, with D hard to call. Germline assignment: CDR1 LGHDT and CDR2 YNNKEL (reference sequence). V lost 8 bases, J lost 9 bases, and 11 bases lay in between. The CDR3 totals 11 residues. The CDR3 bases are TGTGCCAGCGTAAGTGGGCCTGAGCAGTTCTTC. It yields the protein CASVSGPEQFF.

The chain links TRBV7-2 to TRBJ2-7, with TRBD2 identical over 8 bases. The CDR3 consists of 15 residues. Germline V gene lookup returns CDR1 SGHTA and CDR2 FQGNSA. V lost 1 base and J lost 7; bases outside the gene matches: 9. The CDR3 region is CASSLEAAGVREQYF. CDR3 nucleotides: TGTGCCAGCAGCTTAGAGGCAGCGGGAGTACGAGAGCAGTACTTC.

The chain uses TRBV20-1 and TRBJ2-3; the match to TRBD2 covers 10 bases. Germline V CDR1 and CDR2: DFQATT, SNEGSKA (reference sequence). With V trimmed by 1 base and J by 6 bases, 4 bases remained unmatched. The CDR3 covers 14 residues. CDR3 sequence: CSARGSGRKDTQYF. The CDR3 bases are TGCAGTGCTAGAGGTAGCGGGAGGAAGGATACGCAGTATTTT.

The chain has TRBV24-1 and TRBJ2-7; either TRBD1 or TRBD2 may fit D (5 bases each). The CDR3 runs to 13 residues. V dropped 11 bases and J dropped 6 bases, with 19 bases sitting between them. Per germline, CDR1 KGHDR and CDR2 SFDVKD. The CDR3 protein is CASPGPGLSEQYF. The CDR3 region has the DNA TGTGCCAGCCCGGGACCCGGACTCTCCGAGCAGTACTTC.

The chain carries TRBV29-1 and TRBJ1-1, with unresolved D. V was cut by 6 bases and J by 0 bases, with 14 bases left in between. Germline CDR1 SQVTM, CDR2 ANQGSEA. The CDR3 is 14 amino acids. CDR3 amino acids: CSVAGRYMNTEAFF. The DNA of the CDR3 is TGCAGCGTCGCCGGCAGATATATGAACACTGAAGCTTTCTTT. Looking up the rest from reference TRBV29-1 and TRBJ1-1 gives the full variable domain: SAVISQKPSRDICQRGTSLTIQCQVDSQVTMMFWYRQQPGQSLTLIATANQGSEATYESGFVIDKFPISRPNLTFSTLTVSNMSPEDSSIYLCSVAGRYMNTEAFFGQGTRLTVV.

The chain links TRBV14 to TRBJ2-7; D ambiguous. This CDR3 is 18 amino acids long. V was clipped by 0 bases and J by 5 bases, with 23 bases between them. Germline CDR1 and CDR2: SGHDN and FVKESK. As DNA, the CDR3 is TGTGCCAGCAGCCAAGACGGTTACGGTTCGCTTATGCCGCACGAGCAGTACGTC. Protein product: CASSQDGYGSLMPHEQYV.

This clonotype showed up just once. The genes are TRBV6-1 and TRBJ1-1, with 10 positions matching TRBD1. This CDR3 is built from 14 residues. CDR1 MNHNS and CDR2 SASEGT come from the germline V gene. V lost 8 bases and J lost 1; bases outside the gene matches: 4. CDR3 sequence (DNA): TGTGCCAGCCTGGGACAGGGGCGGAACACTGAAGCTTTCTTT. Residues: CASLGQGRNTEAFF.

This chain joins TRBV5-5 and TRBJ2-2, with D uncertain. Germline V gene lookup returns CDR1 SGHKS and CDR2 YYEKEE (reference sequence). With 0 bases removed from V and 1 base from J, the gap between germline ends came to 7 bases. This CDR3 comprises 15 residues. The CDR3 protein is CASSLEQLNTGELFF. CDR3 coding DNA: TGTGCCAGCAGCTTGGAGCAGCTGAACACCGGGGAGCTGTTTTTT.

V is TRBV5-1 and J is TRBJ1-1, with TRBD1 matching 7 bases. Germline V gene sequence: CDR1 SGHRS, CDR2 YFSETQ. V lost 0 bases, J lost 4 bases, and 3 bases stayed unmatched. This CDR3 is 14 amino acids long. The CDR3: CASSLAAGGTEAFF. The CDR3 region has the DNA TGCGCCAGCAGCTTGGCTGCAGGGGGCACTGAAGCTTTCTTT.

This clonotype was seen more than once but under ten times. V gene TRBV7-2 combines with J gene TRBJ2-3; the D is unclear. In germline, CDR1 is SGHTA, CDR2 FQGNSA. V lost 5 bases and J lost 4, with 13 bases in between. The CDR3 has 14 residues. CDR3 sequence: CASSHRRLADTQYF. DNA of the CDR3: TGTGCCAGCAGCCACAGACGACTGGCAGATACGCAGTATTTT. The whole variable domain, remainder taken from reference TRBV7-2 and TRBJ2-3, is GAGVSQSPSNKVTEKGKDVELRCDPISGHTALYWYRQSLGQGLEFLIYFQGNSAPDKSGLPSDRFSAERTGGSVSTLTIQRTQQEDSAVYLCASSHRRLADTQYFGPGTRLTVL.

This clonotype showed up just a few times. The chain is built from TRBV24-1 and TRBJ2-1; tentative D call: TRBD1 (6 bases). The V gene's germline CDR1 is KGHDR and CDR2 SFDVKD. The CDR3 runs 13 residues. Trimming took 12 bases from V and 4 from J, leaving 15 bases between them. The CDR3 reads CAATSTGYNEQFF. CDR3 sequence (DNA): TGTGCCGCCACTTCTACAGGGTACAATGAGCAGTTCTTC.

The J gene is TRBJ2-3, the V gene TRBV5-1; 9 bases are shared with TRBD1. CDR3 length equals 15 residues. The V and J ends lost 3 bases and 4 bases, in that order; junction bases with no gene match: 6. Germline V gives CDR1 SGHRS, CDR2 YFSETQ. This CDR3 reads CASSSQGAPPDTQYF. The CDR3 bases are TGCGCCAGCAGCTCACAGGGGGCGCCCCCAGATACGCAGTATTTT.

The sample holds a few counts of this clonotype. V is TRBV7-9 and J is TRBJ2-7; possibly TRBD1 for D (6 bases). The CDR3 length is 16 residues. Germline assignment: CDR1 SEHNR and CDR2 FQNEAQ (reference sequence). V was shortened by 3 bases and J by 6 bases, with 21 bases between the two germline ends. The CDR3 sequence is CASSFQGTPLVAEQYF. CDR3 DNA: TGTGCCAGCAGCTTCCAAGGGACACCTCTGGTGGCCGAGCAGTACTTC.

The chain employs TRBV7-9 and TRBJ1-2; TRBD1 is a possible D gene (6 bases). The CDR3 contains 13 residues. The V end was cut by 6 bases, the J end by 3 bases, with 11 bases between. In germline, CDR1 is SEHNR, CDR2 FQNEAQ (reference sequence). This CDR3 reads CASRAGAYYGYTF. The CDR3, as DNA: TGTGCCAGCAGGGCAGGGGCCTACTATGGCTACACCTTC.

This clonotype was seen a few times. The chain recombines TRBV24-1 with TRBJ2-2, with 9 bases aligning to TRBD1. This CDR3 spans 15 amino acids. The junction had 0 bases not matched to a gene; V was cut back by 2 bases and J by 3 bases. From germline, CDR1 is KGHDR and CDR2 SFDVKD. CDR3 DNA: TGTGCCACCAGTGATTACAGGGGGCACACCGGGGAGCTGTTTTTT. Protein product: CATSDYRGHTGELFF.

The gene calls are TRBV5-1 and TRBJ2-7, with 9 nucleotides matching TRBD1. This CDR3 has 13 amino acids. From germline, CDR1 is SGHRS and CDR2 YFSETQ. Germline trimming cut 5 bases from V and 4 bases from J; bases unmatched to any gene: 4. The chain's CDR3 is CASSVTGGYEQYV. The CDR3, as DNA: TGCGCCAGCAGTGTGACAGGGGGTTACGAGCAGTACGTC.

The chain has TRBV20-1 and TRBJ1-2, with D unresolved. Per germline, CDR1 DFQATT and CDR2 SNEGSKA (reference sequence). V was shortened by 0 bases and J by 6 bases, with 17 bases between the two germline ends. This CDR3 comprises 15 residues. The CDR3 bases are TGCAGTGCTAGAGATTTTCGGGGAGGAGAAAATGGCTACACCTTC. This encodes CSARDFRGGENGYTF.

The chain is built from TRBV7-6 and TRBJ2-1, with D hard to call. This CDR3 is built from 15 residues. The ends were cut back, 3 bases at V and 6 bases at J, with 15 bases in the middle. Germline CDR1 reads SGHVS; CDR2 reads FNYEAQ. CDR3 sequence reads: CASSFGRPLGNEQFF. DNA of the CDR3: TGTGCCAGCAGCTTCGGCAGGCCGTTAGGCAATGAGCAGTTCTTC.

Only one count was recorded for this clonotype. The V gene is TRBV2, the J gene TRBJ2-7; TRBD1 might be the D (5 bases). This CDR3 has 11 amino acids. Trimming took off 8 bases at V and 3 bases at J, with 8 bases between the two ends. Germline CDR1 reads SNHLY; CDR2 reads FYNNEI. The CDR3 bases are TGTGCCAGCGACAGTCGCTACGAGCAGTACGTC. It yields the protein CASDSRYEQYV.

A few counts support this clonotype. A junction boundary mismatches the germline segment, possibly from a read error. The J gene is TRBJ2-7, the V gene TRBV2, with a possible D match to TRBD1 (6 bases). Per germline, CDR1 SNHLY and CDR2 FYNNEI. This CDR3 region has 15 residues. The CDR3 region is CASREGGIGSYEQYF. CDR3 DNA: TGTGCCAGCAGAGAAGGGGGTATCGGGTCCTACGAGCAGTACTTC.

This chain uses TRBV27 with TRBJ1-1; perhaps TRBD1 as D (5 bases). This CDR3 is 14 amino acids long. Trimming removed 6 bases at V and 2 bases at J, with 13 bases between. Germline assignment: CDR1 MNHEY and CDR2 SMNVEV (reference sequence). CDR3 protein: CASSRDVSNTEAFF. CDR3 in DNA: TGTGCCAGCAGCAGGGACGTTTCCAACACTGAAGCTTTCTTT.

The table lists this clonotype with a few counts. The chain has TRBV5-1 and TRBJ2-1; D gene ambiguous. With 4 bases removed from V and 0 bases from J, the gap between germline ends came to 14 bases. Germline V gene data show CDR1 as SGHRS and CDR2 as YFSETQ. The CDR3 spans 16 residues. The CDR3 region is CASSQDHLSSYNEQFF. The CDR3 DNA follows: TGCGCCAGCAGCCAGGATCACCTCAGCTCCTACAATGAGCAGTTCTTC.

The CDR3 sequence: CASSFERGTYNEQFF. The CDR3 region has the DNA TGTGCCAGCAGCTTCGAGCGGGGGACCTACAATGAGCAGTTCTTC. The J gene is TRBJ2-1, the V gene TRBV11-2; 8 bases map to TRBD2. The CDR3 spans 15 residues. CDR1 is SGHAT, CDR2 FQNNGV, per germline. V dropped 3 bases and J dropped 2; count of bases not matched to a gene: 3.